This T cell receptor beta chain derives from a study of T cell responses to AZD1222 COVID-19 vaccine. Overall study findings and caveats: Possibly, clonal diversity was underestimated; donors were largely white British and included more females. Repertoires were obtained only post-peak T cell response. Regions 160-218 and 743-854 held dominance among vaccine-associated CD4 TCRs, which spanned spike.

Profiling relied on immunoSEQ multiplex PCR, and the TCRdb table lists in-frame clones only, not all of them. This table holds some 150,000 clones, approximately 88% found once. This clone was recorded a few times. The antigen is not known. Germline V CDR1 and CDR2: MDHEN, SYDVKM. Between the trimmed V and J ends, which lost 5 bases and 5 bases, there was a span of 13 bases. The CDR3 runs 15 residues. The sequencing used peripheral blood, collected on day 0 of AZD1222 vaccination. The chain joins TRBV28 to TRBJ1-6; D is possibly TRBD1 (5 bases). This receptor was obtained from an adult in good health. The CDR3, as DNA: TGTGCCAGCAGTGAGGCGGTAGGGGATAATTCACCCCTCCACTTT. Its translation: CASSEAVGDNSPLHF. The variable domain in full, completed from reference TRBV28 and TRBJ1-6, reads DVKVTQSSRYLVKRTGEKVFLECVQDMDHENMFWYRQDPGLGLRLIYFSYDVKMKEKGDIPEGYSVSREKKERFSLILESASTNQTSMYLCASSEAVGDNSPLHFGNGTRLTVT.